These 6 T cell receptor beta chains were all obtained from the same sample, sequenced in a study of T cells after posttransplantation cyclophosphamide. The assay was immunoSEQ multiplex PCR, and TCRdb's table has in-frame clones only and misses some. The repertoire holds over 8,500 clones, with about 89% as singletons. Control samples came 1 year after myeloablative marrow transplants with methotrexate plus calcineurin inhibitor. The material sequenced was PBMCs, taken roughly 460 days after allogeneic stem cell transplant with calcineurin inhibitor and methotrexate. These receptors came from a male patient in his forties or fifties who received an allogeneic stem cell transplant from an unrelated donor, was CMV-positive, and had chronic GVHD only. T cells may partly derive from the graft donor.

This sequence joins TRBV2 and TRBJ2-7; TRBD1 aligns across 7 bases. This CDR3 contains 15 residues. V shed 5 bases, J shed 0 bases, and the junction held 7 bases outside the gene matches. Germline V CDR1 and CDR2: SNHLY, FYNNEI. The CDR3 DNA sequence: TGTGCCAGCAGTCAGACAGGGCCGAGCTCCTACGAGCAGTACTTC. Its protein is CASSQTGPSSYEQYF.

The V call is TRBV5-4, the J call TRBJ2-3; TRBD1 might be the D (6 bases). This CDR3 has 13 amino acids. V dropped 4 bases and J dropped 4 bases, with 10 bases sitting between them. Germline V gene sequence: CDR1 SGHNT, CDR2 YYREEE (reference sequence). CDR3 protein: CASSPTGPDTQYF. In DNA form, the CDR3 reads TGTGCCAGCAGCCCTACAGGGCCAGATACGCAGTATTTT.

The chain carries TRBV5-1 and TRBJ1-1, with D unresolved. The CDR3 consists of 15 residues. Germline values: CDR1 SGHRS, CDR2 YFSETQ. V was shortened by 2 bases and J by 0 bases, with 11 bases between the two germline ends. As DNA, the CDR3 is TGCGCCAGCAGCTTTGGTTCGTCGGTGAACACTGAAGCTTTCTTT. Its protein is CASSFGSSVNTEAFF.

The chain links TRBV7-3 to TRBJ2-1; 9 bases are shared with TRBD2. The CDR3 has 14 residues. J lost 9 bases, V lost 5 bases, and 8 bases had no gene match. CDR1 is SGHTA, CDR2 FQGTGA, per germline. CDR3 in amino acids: CASSPGGRAGEQFF. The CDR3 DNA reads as TGTGCCAGCAGCCCGGGCGGGAGGGCTGGTGAGCAGTTCTTC.

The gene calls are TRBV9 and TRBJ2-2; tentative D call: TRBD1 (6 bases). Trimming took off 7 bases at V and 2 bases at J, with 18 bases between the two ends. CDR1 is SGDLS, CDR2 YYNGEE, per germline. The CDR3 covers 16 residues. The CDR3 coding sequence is TGTGCCAGCGAGAATCCAGGGGACCCAAACACCGGGGAGCTGTTTTTT. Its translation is CASENPGDPNTGELFF.

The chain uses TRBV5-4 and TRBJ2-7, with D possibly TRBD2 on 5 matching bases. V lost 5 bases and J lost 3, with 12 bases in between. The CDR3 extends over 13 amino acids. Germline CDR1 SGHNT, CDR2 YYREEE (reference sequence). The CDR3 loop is CASSPLEGYEQYF. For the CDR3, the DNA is TGTGCCAGCAGTCCTTTAGAGGGCTACGAGCAGTACTTC. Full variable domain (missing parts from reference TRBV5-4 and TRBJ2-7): ETGVTQSPTHLIKTRGQQVTLRCSSQSGHNTVSWYQQALGQGPQFIFQYYREEENGRGNFPPRFSGLQFPNYSSELNVNALELDDSALYLCASSPLEGYEQYFGPGTRLTVT.